These T cell receptor beta chains were read from a single sample in a study of cytomegalovirus exposure and HLA in healthy donors. Here immunoSEQ multiplex PCR was the method, and the copy in TCRdb shows in-frame clones only, minus some. Of 97,000 or so clones in the sample, about 81% are singletons; the top ten hold roughly 1.4%. The specimen sequenced was PBMCs. The receptors shown here come from a man aged 35 to 55 in good health and CMV-seronegative. The CDR3 runs from the conserved cysteine through the conserved F or W. The D gene is left open where the match is weak. Some rows have no size entry. The others give once, few or many, or a class for an expanded clone.

V	J	size	length	D	DNA	CDR3
TRBV30	TRBJ2-7	.	18	.	TGTGCCTGGAATTTCGGGACACTCATCCCCCCATTCTCCTACGAGCAGTACTTC	CAWNFGTLIPPFSYEQYF
TRBV11-2	TRBJ2-7	.	15	TRBD1	TGTGCCAGCAGCAGAGAACACAGGGGTTCCTACGAGCAGTACTTC	CASSREHRGSYEQYF
TRBV6-1	TRBJ2-7	.	17	TRBD1	TGTGCCAGCAGTGAACACCCCTACACAGGGGGTGTCTACGAGCAGTACTTC	CASSEHPYTGGVYEQYF
TRBV7-9	TRBJ2-5	.	11	.	TGTGCCAGCAGCTACAAAGAGACCCAGTACTTC	CASSYKETQYF
TRBV15	TRBJ1-5	.	15	.	TGTGCCACCAAAAGAGGAGGGGGAGGGAATCAGCCCCAGCATTTT	CATKRGGGGNQPQHF
TRBV30	TRBJ1-2	.	15	.	TGTGCCTGGAGTGTGGAACCCAGGGGAGTGTTTGGCTACACCTTC	CAWSVEPRGVFGYTF
TRBV18	TRBJ1-6	.	17	TRBD1	TGTGCCAGCTCACCACCTTATAACAGGGGGCGCGATTCACCCCTCCACTTT	CASSPPYNRGRDSPLHF
TRBV9	TRBJ1-5	.	13	.	TGTGCCAGCAGCGTCCAGGGTGGTGAGCCCCAGCATTTT	CASSVQGGEPQHF
TRBV11-2	TRBJ2-1	.	13	.	TGTGCCAGCAGCTTAGACGGCAGGGGTGTGCAGTTCTTC	CASSLDGRGVQFF
TRBV27	TRBJ1-3	once	14	TRBD1	TGTGCCAGCTGGGGACAGGGCCCTGGAAACACCATATATTTT	CASWGQGPGNTIYF
TRBV4-1	TRBJ1-6	.	15	.	TGCGCCAGCAGCCAAGGGGCAGGTCTTAATTCACCCCTCCACTTT	CASSQGAGLNSPLHF
TRBV6-1	TRBJ1-2	.	15	.	TGTGCCAGCAGTGTAGGGGACTTTGTAATCTATGGCTACACCTTC	CASSVGDFVIYGYTF
TRBV5-1	TRBJ1-2	.	15	.	TGCGCCAGCAGCTTGGGGTCGGGGTCCAACTATGGCTACACCTTC	CASSLGSGSNYGYTF
TRBV18	TRBJ1-1	.	13	.	TGTGCCAGCTCAACTACGACAGACACTGAAGCTTTCTTT	CASSTTTDTEAFF
TRBV4-3	TRBJ1-4	.	16	.	TGCGCCAGCAGCCAAGATGGGACTGATACCAATGAAAAACTGTTTTTT	CASSQDGTDTNEKLFF
TRBV19	TRBJ2-5	.	13	.	TGTGCCAGTAGTGAAGGGGCTGGCGAGACCCAGTACTTC	CASSEGAGETQYF
TRBV28	TRBJ2-1	.	14	TRBD1	TGTGCCAGCACTCAGGGGGTCCCCTACAATGAGCAGTTCTTC	CASTQGVPYNEQFF
TRBV13	TRBJ2-3	.	14	.	TGTGCCAGCAGCCGTGGACTGGATACAGATACGCAGTATTTT	CASSRGLDTDTQYF
TRBV18	TRBJ2-7	.	13	.	TGTGCCAGCTCACCGGGCAGTGCTTACGAGCAGTACTTC	CASSPGSAYEQYF
TRBV27	TRBJ2-1	.	16	TRBD2	TGTGCCAGCAGTACCCCCGGCGGGGGGGCCTTGAATGAGCAGTTCTTC	CASSTPGGGALNEQFF
TRBV6-6	TRBJ1-1	.	15	TRBD1	TGTGCCAGCAGTTACCATGACAGGGGGAGAGCTGAAGCTTTCTTT	CASSYHDRGRAEAFF
TRBV27	TRBJ1-1	.	16	TRBD1	TGTGCCAGCAGTCCAGGACAGGGCGAGCCCCGGCGTGAAGCTTTCTTT	CASSPGQGEPRREAFF